This record looks at one T cell receptor (beta chain) sequence and its context. V gave up 2 bases and J gave up 6 bases; unmatched junction bases: 12. This CDR3 comprises 17 residues. Germline V gene lookup returns CDR1 SGHRS and CDR2 YFSETQ. The data stem from a study of blood T cell repertoires in COVID-19. For the study at large: Spain, Italy and the United States supplied samples that represented acute and convalescent COVID-19. PBMCs, B-cell-depleted T cells, or T cells provided the cDNA or gDNA that made up the material.

Original processing notes: Estimation of nucleated cell counts was performed using reference gene primer amplification. The table came from immunoSEQ multiplex PCR; TCRdb's copy has only in-frame clones and leaves some out. V and J calls plus clone size are reproduced from that table; the DNA served to infer D and trimming. The repertoire has 150,000 to 200,000 clones, 70% to 90% of them found once; the top ten carry 1.9%. Sequencing input: peripheral blood. The chain recombines TRBV5-1 with TRBJ2-2; 8 bases are shared with TRBD1. The receptor comes from a man between 18 and 35 years old who had recovered from COVID-19. In DNA form, the CDR3 reads TGCGCCAGCAGCTTTAAACCGGGACAGGAATTAGCCGGGGAGCTGTTTTTT. This sequence encodes CASSFKPGQELAGELFF. Filled out from reference TRBV5-1 and TRBJ2-2, the complete variable domain reads KAGVTQTPRYLIKTRGQQVTLSCSPISGHRSVSWYQQTPGQGLQFLFEYFSETQRNKGNFPGRFSGRQFSNSRSEMNVSTLELGDSALYLCASSFKPGQELAGELFFGEGSRLTVL.